These T cell receptor beta chains were read from a single sample in a study of monozygotic twins with inflammatory bowel disease. TCRdb reanalyzed the 5' RACE reads and collapses them to one entry per CDR3 protein, without DNA. This sample's table has approximately 120,000 distinct CDR3 sequences. The specimen sequenced was blood. The receptors originated from a human donor with ulcerative colitis or Crohn's disease, or a healthy co-twin of an affected twin (not recorded which). The CDR3 runs from the conserved cysteine through the conserved F or W. Rows give clone size only sometimes, using once, few, many, or a class for an expanded clone.

size	V	J	CDR3
.	TRBV24-1	TRBJ2-1	CATSESLAAGKYNEQFF
.	TRBV20-1	TRBJ2-5	CSARGESGETQYF
.	TRBV5-5	TRBJ2-7	CASRLESGWETSYEQYF
.	TRBV20-1	TRBJ2-1	CSARDATSKSYNEQFF
.	TRBV12-3/TRBV12-4	TRBJ2-3	CASSFPGGPTDTQYF
.	TRBV5-1	TRBJ2-3	CASSLRRGQYSTDTQYF
.	TRBV5-5	TRBJ2-4	CASGTPGDIQYF
.	TRBV20-1	TRBJ2-2	CSVKRGTNTGELFF
.	TRBV12-5	TRBJ2-3	CASGLRSSTDTQYF
.	TRBV11-2	TRBJ1-4	CASSPGTRGTNEKLFF
.	TRBV5-1	TRBJ1-2	CASSLGDALYGYTF
.	TRBV7-3	TRBJ2-1	CASSSMRGFGEQFF
.	TRBV25-1	TRBJ2-1	CASSEYTSREQFF
.	TRBV9	TRBJ1-2	CASSVGAGHYGYTF
.	TRBV14	TRBJ1-1	CASSPNLGQGLTEAFF
.	TRBV19	TRBJ1-1	CASSIRDMNTEAFF
.	TRBV12-3/TRBV12-4	TRBJ2-2	CASNPDRSIGELFF
.	TRBV12-3/TRBV12-4	TRBJ1-2	CASTIRGVRGYGYTF
.	TRBV20-1	TRBJ1-2	CSARDSGRGNYGYTF
.	TRBV28	TRBJ1-4	CASSLTGGDEKLFF
.	TRBV10-3	TRBJ2-2	CAISDYNTGELFF
.	TRBV4-2	TRBJ2-3	CASSHPDFLDTQYF
.	TRBV5-1	TRBJ2-3	CASSPGDRGDIYDTQYF
.	TRBV20-1	TRBJ1-3	CSARTGGNTIYF
.	TRBV12-3/TRBV12-4	TRBJ2-7	CASSLGLAASYEQYF
.	TRBV27	TRBJ2-3	CASAYGGAGGPTDTQYF
.	TRBV3-1	TRBJ2-7	CASSQDKFYEQYF
.	TRBV7-9	TRBJ1-1	CASSPFSAKNTEAFF
.	TRBV7-2	TRBJ1-4	CASSLRSSTGEKLFF
.	TRBV29-1	TRBJ2-5	CSVEEGAGTQYF
.	TRBV4-1	TRBJ2-2	CASSQESRDTGELFF
.	TRBV11-1	TRBJ2-7	CASQPGLAETYEQYF
.	TRBV2	TRBJ1-5	CASSEALRGHQPQHF
.	TRBV19	TRBJ1-2	CASSIPNHGYTF
.	TRBV15	TRBJ1-4	CATSRGLDQGGEKLFF
.	TRBV25-1	TRBJ2-2	CASSSLGQGDSGELFF
.	TRBV2	TRBJ2-5	CASSQGETQYF
.	TRBV14	TRBJ1-3	CASSQGNTIYF
.	TRBV7-9	TRBJ1-1	CASTLDRGRTEAFF
.	TRBV11-2	TRBJ2-6	CASSTPNWRRSGANVLTF
medium-sized	TRBV5-1	TRBJ2-7	CASSLDLSYEQYF
.	TRBV10-3	TRBJ1-1	CAISDLDPKDEAFF
.	TRBV12-3/TRBV12-4	TRBJ2-5	CASSQMGERETQYF
.	TRBV5-1	TRBJ2-2	CASSEQGLDTGELFF
.	TRBV6-2/TRBV6-3	TRBJ1-6	CASRMGYENSPLHF
.	TRBV4-3	TRBJ2-1	CASSPQVRFAGTYNEQFF
.	TRBV5-4	TRBJ2-1	CASSLDRGNYNEQFF
.	TRBV3-1	TRBJ2-7	CASSQPTGLSYEQYF
.	TRBV6-1	TRBJ2-2	CASSEAPTIANTGELFF
.	TRBV7-2	TRBJ1-3	CASSSSPGGGNTIYF
.	TRBV6-1	TRBJ2-1	CASGGDSSYNEQFF
.	TRBV11-1	TRBJ2-1	CASSPPRDRVSQGNNVLF
.	TRBV5-1	TRBJ1-4	CASSNSEFEKLFF
.	TRBV5-1	TRBJ1-4	CASGEGYSGEKLFF
.	TRBV4-1	TRBJ1-5	CASSYTERGGQPQHF
.	TRBV6-5	TRBJ2-1	CASSQTSGFEQFF
.	TRBV5-4	TRBJ2-3	CASSLGAGGTSDTQYF